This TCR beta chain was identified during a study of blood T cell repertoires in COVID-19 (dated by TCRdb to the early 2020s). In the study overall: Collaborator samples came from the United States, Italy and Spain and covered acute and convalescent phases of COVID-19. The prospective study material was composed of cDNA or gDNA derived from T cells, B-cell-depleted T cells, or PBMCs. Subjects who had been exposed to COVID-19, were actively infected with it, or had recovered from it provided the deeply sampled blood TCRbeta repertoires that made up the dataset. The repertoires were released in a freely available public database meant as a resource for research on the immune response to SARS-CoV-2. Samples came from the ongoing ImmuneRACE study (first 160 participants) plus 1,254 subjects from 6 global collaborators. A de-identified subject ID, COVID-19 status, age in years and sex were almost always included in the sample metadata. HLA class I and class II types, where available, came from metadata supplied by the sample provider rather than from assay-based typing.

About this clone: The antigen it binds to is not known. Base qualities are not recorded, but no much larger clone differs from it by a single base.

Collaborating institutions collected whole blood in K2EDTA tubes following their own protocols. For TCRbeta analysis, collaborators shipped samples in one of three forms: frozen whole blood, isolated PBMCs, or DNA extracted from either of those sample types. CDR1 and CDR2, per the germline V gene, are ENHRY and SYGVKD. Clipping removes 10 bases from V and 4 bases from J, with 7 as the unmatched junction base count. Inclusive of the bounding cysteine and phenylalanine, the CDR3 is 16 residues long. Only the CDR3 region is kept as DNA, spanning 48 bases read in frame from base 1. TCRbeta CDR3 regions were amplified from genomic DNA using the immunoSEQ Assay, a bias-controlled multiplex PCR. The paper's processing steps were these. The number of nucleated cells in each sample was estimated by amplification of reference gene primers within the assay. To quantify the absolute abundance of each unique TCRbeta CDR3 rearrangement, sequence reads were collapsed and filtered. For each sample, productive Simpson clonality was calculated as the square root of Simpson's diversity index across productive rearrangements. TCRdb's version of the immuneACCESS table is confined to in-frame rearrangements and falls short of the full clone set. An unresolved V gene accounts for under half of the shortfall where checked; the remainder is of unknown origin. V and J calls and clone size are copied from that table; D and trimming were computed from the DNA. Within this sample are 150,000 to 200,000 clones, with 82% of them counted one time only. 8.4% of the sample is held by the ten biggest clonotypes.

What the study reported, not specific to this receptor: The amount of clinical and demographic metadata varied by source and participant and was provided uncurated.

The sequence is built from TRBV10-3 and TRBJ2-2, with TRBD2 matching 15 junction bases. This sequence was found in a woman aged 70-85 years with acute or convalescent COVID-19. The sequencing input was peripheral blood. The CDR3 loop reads CATMGLAGGPTGELFF. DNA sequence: TGTGCCACCATGGGACTAGCGGGAGGTCCCACCGGGGAGCTGTTTTTT.